One sample yielded the 8 T cell receptor beta chains listed below, sequenced in a study of T cells after yellow fever vaccination. MiXCR, applied by TCRdb to the 5' RACE reads, yields one record per CDR3 protein. The data contain about 310,000 distinct CDR3 sequences, about 3.5% of them singletons. Sequencing used PBMCs, obtained on the day of the yellow fever booster vaccination. The source is a man aged 18 to 30 who received the YFV17D yellow fever vaccine.

This clonotype occurred many times. The chain couples TRBV12-3 or TRBV12-4 to TRBJ2-1; D not resolved. CDR3 size: 12 residues. Between the trimmed V and J ends, which lost 6 bases and 11 bases, there was a span of 14 bases. CDR3 in amino acids: CASSPGEVKQFF. The CDR3 nucleotides read TGTGCCAGCAGCCCTGGAGAGGTCAAGCAGTTCTTC.

This sequence joins TRBV13 and TRBJ2-5; perhaps TRBD2 as D (6 bases). Germline-derived CDR1 and CDR2 are PRHDT and FYEKMQ (reference sequence). This CDR3 has 13 residues. V lost 10 bases to trimming and J lost 4 bases, with 16 bases between them. This CDR3 reads CATSARELETQYF. The CDR3 DNA sequence: TGTGCCACCTCCGCGCGGGAATTAGAGACCCAGTACTTC.

V gene TRBV20-1 combines with J gene TRBJ1-5, with 9 bases fitting TRBD1. Germline CDR1 is DFQATT and CDR2 is SNEGSKA (reference sequence). J lost 6 bases, V lost 6 bases, and 15 bases had no gene match. The length of the CDR3 is 16 residues. The CDR3 region has the DNA TGCAGTGCCGCCGGACAGGGGCTCAGCGATGCTCAGCCCCAGCATTTT. It translates to CSAAGQGLSDAQPQHF.

This clonotype was recorded only once. The CDR3 bases are TGTGCCAGCAGCTTGATGGCAAATCTGAACACTGAAGCTTTCTTT. Its protein is CASSLMANLNTEAFF. The V and J genes are TRBV5-5 and TRBJ1-1; D remains unclear. This CDR3 region has 15 residues. V was clipped by 1 base and J by 0 bases, with 10 bases between them. Per germline, CDR1 SGHKS and CDR2 YYEKEE (reference sequence).

The chain carries TRBV7-8 and TRBJ1-4; 9 bases are shared with TRBD1. The CDR3 contains 17 residues. V was clipped by 7 bases and J by 1 base; unmatched bases: 10. Germline V gene data show CDR1 as SGHVS and CDR2 as FQNEAQ. The CDR3 here is CASNPGQGHGTNEKLFF. Here the CDR3 DNA reads TGTGCCAGCAACCCGGGACAGGGTCATGGAACTAATGAAAAACTGTTTTTT.

There are many counts of this clonotype. The V gene is TRBV5-6, the J gene TRBJ2-1; 10 bases map to TRBD2. The CDR3 has 16 amino acids. Unmatched junction bases numbered 10, after V lost 4 bases and J lost 6 bases. CDR1 and CDR2 (germline): SGHDT, YYEEEE. CDR3 DNA: TGTGCCAGCAGCCTCCTTACTAGCGGGGAGTCCAATGAGCAGTTCTTC. It specifies CASSLLTSGESNEQFF.

The chain combines TRBV2 with TRBJ2-6; no clear D gene. Trimming left V 1 base short and J 0 bases short, with 7 bases between. Germline loops: CDR1 SNHLY, CDR2 FYNNEI. The CDR3 is 16 residues long. Here the CDR3 reads CASSEGPVSGANVLTF. In nucleotides, the CDR3 is TGTGCCAGCAGTGAAGGACCGGTCTCTGGGGCCAACGTCCTGACTTTC.

This clonotype has only a few counts. The chain recombines TRBV5-1 with TRBJ1-2; D is uncertain. The germline gives CDR1 SGHRS, CDR2 YFSETQ. The CDR3 is made up of 14 amino acids. V was shortened by 0 bases and J by 2 bases, with 8 bases between the two germline ends. The CDR3 nucleotides are TGCGCCAGCAGCTTGGAGACGCCAAACTATGGCTACACCTTC. Its translation: CASSLETPNYGYTF.